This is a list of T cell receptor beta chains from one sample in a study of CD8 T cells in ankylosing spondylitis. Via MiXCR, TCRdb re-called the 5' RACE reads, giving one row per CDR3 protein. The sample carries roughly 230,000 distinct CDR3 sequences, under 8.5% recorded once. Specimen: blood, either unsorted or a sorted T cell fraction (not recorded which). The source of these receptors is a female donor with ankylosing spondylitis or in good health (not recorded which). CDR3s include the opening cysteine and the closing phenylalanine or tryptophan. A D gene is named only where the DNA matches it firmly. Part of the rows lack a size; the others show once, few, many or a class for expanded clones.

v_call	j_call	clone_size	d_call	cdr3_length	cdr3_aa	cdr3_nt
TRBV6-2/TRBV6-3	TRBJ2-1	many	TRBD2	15	CASSKGSGSIDEQFF	TGTGCCAGCAGTAAAGGTAGCGGGAGTATAGATGAGCAGTTCTTC
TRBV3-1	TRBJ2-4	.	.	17	CASSQYSSGLVKNIQYF	TGTGCCAGCAGCCAATATTCAAGTGGGTTAGTCAAAAACATTCAGTACTTC
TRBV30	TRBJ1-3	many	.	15	CAWSWTQGSGNTIYF	TGTGCCTGGAGTTGGACTCAGGGCTCTGGAAACACCATATATTTT
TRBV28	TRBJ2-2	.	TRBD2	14	CAGKSGGNTGELFF	TGTGCCGGCAAAAGCGGGGGGAACACCGGGGAGCTGTTTTTT
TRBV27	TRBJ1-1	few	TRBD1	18	CASNKGAGQGIVNTEAFF	TGTGCCAGCAACAAGGGAGCGGGACAGGGAATCGTGAACACTGAAGCTTTCTTT
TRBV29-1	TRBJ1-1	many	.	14	CSVPPTGADTEAFF	TGCAGCGTTCCTCCAACGGGGGCGGACACTGAAGCCTTCTTT
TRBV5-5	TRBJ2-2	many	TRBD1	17	CASSLARQGRNTGELFF	TGTGCCAGCAGCTTGGCCCGACAGGGGAGGAACACCGGGGAGCTGTTTTTT
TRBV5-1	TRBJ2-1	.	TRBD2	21	CASSGLAPGTSGLSSYNEQFF	TGCGCCAGCAGCGGCCTGGCTCCGGGGACTAGCGGACTGAGCTCCTACAATGAGCAGTTCTTC
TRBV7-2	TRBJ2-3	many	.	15	CASSLDRGATDTQYF	TGTGCCAGCAGCTTAGATCGTGGGGCCACAGATACGCAGTATTTT
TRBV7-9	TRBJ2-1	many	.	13	CASSLDFPHEQFF	TGTGCCAGCAGCTTAGATTTCCCCCATGAGCAGTTCTTC
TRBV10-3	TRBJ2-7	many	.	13	CATHGQQSYEQYF	TGTGCTACACACGGACAGCAATCCTACGAGCAGTACTTC
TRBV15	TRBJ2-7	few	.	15	CATSRLGEAFYEQYF	TGTGCCACCAGCAGATTGGGGGAGGCCTTCTACGAGCAGTACTTC
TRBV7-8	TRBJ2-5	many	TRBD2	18	CASSSVSGLARFAETQYF	TGTGCCAGCAGCTCCGTCTCGGGACTAGCGCGTTTTGCAGAGACCCAGTACTTC
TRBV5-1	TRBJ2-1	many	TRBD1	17	CASSLYRGVDPPNEQFF	TGCGCCAGCAGCTTGTACAGGGGCGTGGATCCCCCAAATGAGCAGTTCTTC
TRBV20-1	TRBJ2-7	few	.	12	CSASWGLYEQYF	TGCAGTGCTAGCTGGGGCCTGTACGAGCAGTACTTC
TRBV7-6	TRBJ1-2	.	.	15	CASSLVPGSDYGYTF	TGTGCCAGCAGCTTAGTGCCAGGGAGTGACTATGGCTACACCTTC
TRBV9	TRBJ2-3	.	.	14	CASSVEAFTDTQYF	TGTGCCAGCAGCGTGGAGGCCTTCACAGATACGCAGTATTTT
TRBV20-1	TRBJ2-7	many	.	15	CSASSPRRTPYEQYF	TGCAGTGCCTCCTCCCCCCGGCGGACCCCCTACGAGCAGTACTTC
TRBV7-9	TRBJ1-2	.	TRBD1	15	CVSRQGGGRNYGYTF	TGTGTCAGCAGACAGGGGGGAGGCCGTAACTATGGCTACACCTTC
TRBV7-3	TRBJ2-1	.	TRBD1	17	CASSLIASGTGYNEQFF	TGTGCCAGCAGCTTAATAGCTAGTGGGACAGGGTACAATGAGCAGTTCTTC
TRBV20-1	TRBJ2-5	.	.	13	CSAPPPRGETQYF	TGCAGTGCCCCCCCTCCCCGGGGAGAGACCCAGTACTTC
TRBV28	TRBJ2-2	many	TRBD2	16	CASRAGGRADTGELFF	TGTGCCAGCAGGGCTGGCGGGAGGGCGGACACCGGGGAGCTGTTTTTT
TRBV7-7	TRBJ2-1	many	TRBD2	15	CASSSGTSGSGEQFF	TGTGCTAGCAGCTCTGGAACTAGCGGGAGTGGTGAGCAGTTCTTC
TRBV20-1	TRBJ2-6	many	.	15	CSARIQGFGANVLTF	TGCAGTGCTAGAATCCAGGGGTTCGGGGCCAACGTCCTGACTTTC
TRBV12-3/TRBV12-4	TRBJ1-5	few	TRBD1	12	CASSGDDRGQHF	TGTGCCAGCAGTGGTGATGACAGGGGCCAGCATTTT
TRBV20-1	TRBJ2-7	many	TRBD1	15	CSARAKDRVFYEQYF	TGCAGTGCTAGGGCTAAGGACAGGGTTTTCTACGAGCAGTACTTC
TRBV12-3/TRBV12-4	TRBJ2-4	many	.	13	CASNKHRGNIQYF	TGTGCCAGCAACAAACACCGGGGGAACATTCAGTACTTC
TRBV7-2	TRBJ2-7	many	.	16	CASSPAGQIKLYEQYF	TGTGCCAGCAGCCCCGCGGGGCAGATAAAACTCTACGAGCAGTACTTC
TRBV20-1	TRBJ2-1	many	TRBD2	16	CSARAPSGSSYNEQFF	TGCAGTGCTAGAGCTCCTAGCGGGAGCTCCTACAATGAGCAGTTCTTC
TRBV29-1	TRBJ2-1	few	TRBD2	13	CSCSGRAHNEQFF	TGCAGCTGTAGCGGGAGGGCCCACAATGAGCAGTTCTTC
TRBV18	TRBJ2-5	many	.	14	CASSPSISGETQYF	TGTGCCAGCTCACCAAGTATCAGTGGGGAGACCCAGTACTTC
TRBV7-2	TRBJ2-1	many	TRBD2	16	CASRPNLAGGPDEQFF	TGTGCCAGCAGGCCGAATCTAGCGGGAGGGCCGGATGAGCAGTTCTTC
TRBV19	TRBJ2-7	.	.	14	CASMGRGTSDEQYF	TGTGCCAGTATGGGGAGAGGAACTTCAGACGAGCAGTACTTC
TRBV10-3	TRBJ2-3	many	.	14	CAISGGGYTDTQYF	TGTGCCATCAGTGGAGGCGGGTACACAGATACGCAGTATTTT
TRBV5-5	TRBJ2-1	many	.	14	CASSLAQARGEQFF	TGTGCCAGCAGCTTGGCCCAAGCTAGGGGTGAGCAGTTCTTC
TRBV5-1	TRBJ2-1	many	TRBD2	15	CASSNGLAGNNEQFF	TGCGCCAGCAGCAACGGACTAGCGGGGAACAATGAGCAGTTCTTC
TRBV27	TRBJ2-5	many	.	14	CASSADSPKETQYF	TGTGCCAGCAGTGCGGACAGTCCGAAAGAGACCCAGTACTTC
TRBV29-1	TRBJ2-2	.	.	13	CSVPTPNTGELFF	TGCAGCGTACCCACACCGAACACCGGGGAGCTGTTTTTT
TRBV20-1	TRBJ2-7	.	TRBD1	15	CSAWATGETLYEQYF	TGCAGTGCTTGGGCGACAGGGGAGACTCTCTACGAGCAGTACTTC
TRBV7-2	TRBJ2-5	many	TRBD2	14	CASSWDRGRETQYF	TGTGCCAGCAGCTGGGACCGCGGGAGAGAGACCCAGTACTTC
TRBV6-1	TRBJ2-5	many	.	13	CASSEAGIKTQYF	TGTGCCAGCAGTGAAGCGGGAATCAAGACCCAGTACTTC
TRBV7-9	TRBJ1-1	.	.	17	CASSLPFPRFENTEAFF	TGTGCCAGCAGCTTACCCTTCCCCCGGTTCGAGAACACTGAAGCTTTCTTT
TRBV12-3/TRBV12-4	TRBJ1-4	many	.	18	CASSSYPDRGALSEKLFF	TGTGCCAGCAGTTCTTACCCGGACAGAGGGGCCTTGAGTGAAAAACTGTTTTTT
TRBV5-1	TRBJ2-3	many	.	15	CASSFITGRTDTQYF	TGCGCCAGCAGCTTCATAACAGGGCGGACAGATACGCAGTATTTT
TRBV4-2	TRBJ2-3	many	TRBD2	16	CASSQDGTSGTDTQYF	TGTGCCAGCAGCCAAGACGGGACTAGCGGCACAGATACGCAGTATTTT
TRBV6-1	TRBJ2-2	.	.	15	CASSAGPGNTGELFF	TGTGCCAGCAGTGCGGGACCGGGGAACACCGGGGAGCTGTTTTTT
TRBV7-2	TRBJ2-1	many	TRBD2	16	CASSSPGLAGPNEQFF	TGTGCCAGCAGCTCCCCGGGACTAGCGGGCCCCAATGAGCAGTTCTTC
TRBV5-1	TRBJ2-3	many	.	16	CASSLEGPPSTDTQYF	TGCGCCAGCAGCTTGGAGGGACCTCCTAGCACAGATACGCAGTATTTT
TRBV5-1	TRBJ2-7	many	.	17	CASSLWKADQSSYEQYF	TGCGCCAGCAGCTTGTGGAAAGCGGATCAGAGCTCCTACGAGCAGTACTTC
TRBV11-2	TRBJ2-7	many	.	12	CASGHRDHEQYF	TGTGCCAGCGGACACCGGGACCACGAGCAGTACTTC
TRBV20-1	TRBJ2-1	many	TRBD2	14	CSARDEGLNNEQFF	TGCAGTGCTAGAGATGAGGGACTAAACAATGAGCAGTTCTTC
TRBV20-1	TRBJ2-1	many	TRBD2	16	CSARDLLAGGYNEQFF	TGCAGTGCTAGAGACCTCCTAGCGGGAGGATACAATGAGCAGTTCTTC
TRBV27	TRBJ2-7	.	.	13	CASSPTPTTEQYF	TGTGCCAGCAGTCCCACCCCCACTACTGAGCAGTACTTC
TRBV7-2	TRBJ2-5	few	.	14	CASSYQAHQETQYF	TGTGCCAGCAGCTATCAGGCCCACCAAGAGACCCAGTACTTC
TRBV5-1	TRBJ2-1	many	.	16	CASSLGGGAGYNEQFF	TGCGCCAGCAGCTTGGGCGGGGGCGCCGGCTACAATGAGCAGTTCTTC
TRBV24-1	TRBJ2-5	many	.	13	CATSDLSARGQYF	TGTGCCACCAGTGATTTGTCTGCCAGAGGACAGTACTTC
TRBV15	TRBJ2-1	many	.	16	CATSRDQGTSANEQFF	TGTGCCACCAGCAGAGATCAAGGAACGTCCGCCAATGAGCAGTTCTTC